The present entry profiles one T cell receptor beta chain with its context. Per the original data handling: Counts of nucleated cells, estimated from reference gene primer amplification, were obtained. The data were produced by immunoSEQ multiplex PCR, yet TCRdb's version contains in-frame clones alone and is incomplete. Clone size and V and J calls were adopted from that table, with D and trimming inferred from the DNA. The data hold 150,000 or so clones, with around 80% observed a single time. There are 16 residues in the CDR3. V gave up 7 bases and J gave up 0 bases; unmatched junction bases: 4. CDR1 is LNHDA and CDR2 is SQIVND in the germline V gene (reference sequence). The sample is drawn from a study of blood T cell repertoires in COVID-19.

Sequenced input: peripheral blood. This TCR was recovered from a human donor with acute or convalescent COVID-19. The donor label of this sample is uncertain. The rearrangement joins TRBV19 to TRBJ1-6; 9 bases agree with TRBD1. In DNA, the CDR3 is TGTGCCAGTAAACAGGGGGCAAGCTCCTATAATTCACCCCTCCACTTT. Translating gives CASKQGASSYNSPLHF. Complete variable domain (other parts from reference TRBV19 and TRBJ1-6): DGGITQSPKYLFRKEGQNVTLSCEQNLNHDAMYWYRQDPGQGLRLIYYSQIVNDFQKGDIAEGYSVSREKKESFPLTVTSAQKNPTAFYLCASKQGASSYNSPLHFGNGTRLTVT.